This paragraph covers one TCR beta chain sequence. These data come from a study of T cells in Graves' hyperthyroidism and ophthalmopathy. About the study: Once the initial diagnosis was made, peripheral blood was obtained before any treatment.

CDR1 and CDR2 (germline): MGHDK, SYGVNS. V shed 2 bases and J shed 3 bases, with 8 bases lying between them. CDR3 length equals 13 residues. RNA transcripts yielded amplified TCR beta CDR3 regions. First-round RT-PCR targeting the TCR CDR3 was performed with the HTBI primer set. TCRdb processed the multiplex PCR reads anew with MiXCR; each CDR3 protein has one entry. The sample shows about 400,000 distinct CDR3 sequences, about 15% of them seen only once. The sample taken for sequencing was blood. The sequence derives from a woman aged 25-40 years with Graves' hyperthyroidism. V is TRBV25-1 and J is TRBJ2-7; perhaps TRBD1 as D (6 bases). The DNA for the CDR3 is TGTGCCAGCAGTGAAAGGACAGACTACGAGCAGTACTTC. Amino acid sequence: CASSERTDYEQYF.